This T cell receptor beta chain was captured in a study of STAT5B mutations in CD4+ large granular lymphocyte leukemia. Study as a whole: Among healthy donors, a particular HLA allele went with more CDR3 'QG' motifs.

Concerning this clone: Its target is not known.

The study, taken as a whole, reports: Top patient clones used TRBV06 genes more often: 8/27 versus 2/35 in controls. No patients shared main leukemic clonotypes, though roughly 23% appeared at low frequency elsewhere. Patient CD4-sorted repertoires stayed more clonal than healthy ones after leukemic-clone removal.

CDR1 and CDR2 (germline): SGHRS, YFSETQ. The CDR3 runs to 15 residues. The ends lost 3 bases at V and 2 bases at J; junction bases unmatched: 4. Only in-frame clones appear in the TCRdb table, and some are missing; sequencing was by immunoSEQ multiplex PCR. The sample has about 33,000 clones; about four fifths are singletons. This clonotype originated in a human donor in good health. The sequenced sample consisted of CD4+ T cells from blood buffy coats. The chain links TRBV5-1 to TRBJ2-3, with 9 bases fitting TRBD2. CDR3: CASSWAGGATDTQYF. The CDR3 nucleotides are TGCGCCAGCAGCTGGGCGGGAGGGGCCACAGATACGCAGTATTTT. Together with reference TRBV5-1 and TRBJ2-3, the CDR3 gives the full variable domain: KAGVTQTPRYLIKTRGQQVTLSCSPISGHRSVSWYQQTPGQGLQFLFEYFSETQRNKGNFPGRFSGRQFSNSRSEMNVSTLELGDSALYLCASSWAGGATDTQYFGPGTRLTVL.